This is a list of T cell receptor beta chains from one sample in a study of CD8 T cells in ankylosing spondylitis. One entry per CDR3 protein, called by TCRdb with MiXCR from the 5' RACE reads. The sample contains about 510,000 distinct CDR3 sequences, roughly 5.3% of which appear only once. Sequencing was carried out using blood, either unsorted or a sorted T cell fraction (not recorded which). Source of these receptors: a male donor with ankylosing spondylitis. Each CDR3 is given with its conserved first and last residue. A D gene is named only where the DNA matches it firmly. For some rows the clone size is stated as once, few or many, or as a class when expanded; others skip it.

j_gene: TRBJ2-7; v_gene: TRBV7-9; abundance: few; len: 15; d_gene: TRBD1; CDR3nt: TGTGCCAGCAGCCCAGTAGACAGGGGGGCCTACGAGCAGTACTTC; CDR3aa: CASSPVDRGAYEQYF
j_gene: TRBJ2-1; v_gene: TRBV12-3/TRBV12-4; abundance: NA; len: 16; d_gene: NA; CDR3nt: TGTGCCAGCAGCCGTCGTCGGGGGAGCGACAATTATGAGCAGTTCTTC; CDR3aa: CASSRRRGSDNYEQFF
j_gene: TRBJ2-1; v_gene: TRBV7-9; abundance: many; len: 15; d_gene: TRBD2; CDR3nt: TGTGCCAGCAGATACACTAGCGGGAGAGGGGAGGAGCAGTTCTTC; CDR3aa: CASRYTSGRGEEQFF
j_gene: TRBJ2-1; v_gene: TRBV6-2/TRBV6-3; abundance: many; len: 16; d_gene: TRBD1; CDR3nt: TGTGCCAGCAGTTACCCGCGGGACAGGGGGGGCGATGAGCAGTTCTTC; CDR3aa: CASSYPRDRGGDEQFF
j_gene: TRBJ2-3; v_gene: TRBV20-1; abundance: many; len: 13; d_gene: NA; CDR3nt: TGCAGTGCTATCTATGGGGGCACAGATACGCAGTATTTT; CDR3aa: CSAIYGGTDTQYF
j_gene: TRBJ2-3; v_gene: TRBV4-3; abundance: many; len: 15; d_gene: NA; CDR3nt: TGCGCCAGCAGCCAGGAACAATATCTGTCAGATACGCAGTATTTT; CDR3aa: CASSQEQYLSDTQYF
j_gene: TRBJ2-7; v_gene: TRBV4-3; abundance: many; len: 13; d_gene: NA; CDR3nt: TGCGCCAGCAGCCAAACTCAGGGGTACGAGCAGTACTTC; CDR3aa: CASSQTQGYEQYF
j_gene: TRBJ2-3; v_gene: TRBV29-1; abundance: many; len: 14; d_gene: NA; CDR3nt: TGCAGCGTTGAAGTCTCCGGGAGCACAGATACGCAGTATTTT; CDR3aa: CSVEVSGSTDTQYF
j_gene: TRBJ2-1; v_gene: TRBV11-2; abundance: few; len: 12; d_gene: NA; CDR3nt: TGTGCCAGCAGCTTAGTCGGGACCCGGCAGTTCTTC; CDR3aa: CASSLVGTRQFF
j_gene: TRBJ1-1; v_gene: TRBV2; abundance: NA; len: 14; d_gene: NA; CDR3nt: TGTGCCAGCGCCAGGAGCAGGGGACGGGCTGAAGCTTTCTTT; CDR3aa: CASARSRGRAEAFF
j_gene: TRBJ2-3; v_gene: TRBV4-3; abundance: many; len: 12; d_gene: NA; CDR3nt: TGCGCCAGCTCAAACTCCGCAGATACGCAGTATTTT; CDR3aa: CASSNSADTQYF
j_gene: TRBJ2-2; v_gene: TRBV11-1; abundance: NA; len: 21; d_gene: TRBD2; CDR3nt: TGTGCCAGCAGCTTAGTGATCCGGACTAGCGGACTCTCGTTACCCACCGGGGAGCTGTTTTTT; CDR3aa: CASSLVIRTSGLSLPTGELFF
j_gene: TRBJ2-1; v_gene: TRBV2; abundance: NA; len: 15; d_gene: TRBD2; CDR3nt: TGTGCCAGCTATTTGCCGGGGGGGCCCTACAATGAGCAGTTCTTC; CDR3aa: CASYLPGGPYNEQFF
j_gene: TRBJ2-3; v_gene: TRBV10-3; abundance: many; len: 19; d_gene: TRBD2; CDR3nt: TGTGCCATCAGTGAGTCCCGACTAGCGGGGGCCTCCGGCACAGATACGCAGTATTTT; CDR3aa: CAISESRLAGASGTDTQYF
j_gene: TRBJ1-4; v_gene: TRBV7-2; abundance: many; len: 12; d_gene: NA; CDR3nt: TGTGCCAGCAGCCTTCGGGGCGAAAAACTGTTTTTT; CDR3aa: CASSLRGEKLFF
j_gene: TRBJ2-4; v_gene: TRBV21-1; abundance: many; len: 17; d_gene: NA; CDR3nt: TGTGCCAGCAGCAAGTGTCTAGCGGTGATAGCCAAAAACATTCAGTACTTC; CDR3aa: CASSKCLAVIAKNIQYF